The source of this T cell receptor beta chain is a study of long-term antiretroviral therapy in people with HIV (dated by TCRdb to the early 2020s). About the study as a whole: The earliest samples were collected about a decade before the 2015 WHO recommendation for immediate ART, when ART was typically delayed until CD4 counts fell. A retrospective serial study tested whether changes in peripheral blood TRB repertoire composition and diversity were associated with ART initiation and durable HIV suppression. A total of under 250 cryopreserved PBMC samples came from a few dozen adults with confirmed HIV infection and were collected serially over a mean of roughly 6 years (range 1-12). Of the roughly 30 participants with HIV, eleven were female. Test extractions of a monoclonal T-cell line alongside approximately 34 polyclonal samples showed no cross-contamination during QIAcube processing.

Broad study findings and their caveats: The samples span the years 2004 to 2017, and the ART regimens used at that time may not be as effective as current regimens. Since PBMC availability was limited, sequencing covered only the TCR beta chain, with no alpha chain pairing. Because pre-ART samples had limited cell numbers, profiling was done on unsorted PBMC rather than on sorted CD4+ and CD8+ T cells. Inferences about post-ART repertoire changes are limited because no data were available on ART adherence, viral resistance or therapy changes. Compared with controls, HIV repertoires had narrower CDR3 length ranges, and the network structure pointed to an antigen-experienced repertoire that shifted only slightly toward naive after ART. Starting ART was linked to a significant rise in TRB diversity, yet even with long-term ART the diversity remained significantly lower than in transplant donor controls. The repertoire was dominated across all time points by expanded TRB clones identified before ART initiation, although this dominance was seen to fluctuate and to decrease in many PLHIV after ART.

The immunoSEQ hsTCRB v3.0 assay was used at survey level resolution for TRB variable region sequencing. TRB sequencing targeted a depth of 40,000-50,000 T-cell genomes per sample. TRB libraries were pooled and sequenced on an Illumina MiSeq using a v3 150-cycle kit. Turning to the authors' computational methods: Repertoire analysis ran in R within a reproducible Nextflow workflow covering QC, data transformation and analysis. LymphoSeq2, an R package for exploring AIRR-Seq data, was used to implement the custom analyses. Several samples that yielded fewer than 5000 total TRB sequences were excluded, so that fewer than 200 HIV repertoires were analyzed. Of the 188 retained HIV repertoires, approximately 57 were collected before and about 130 after ART initiation. Repertoires were downsampled to 5000 TRB nucleotide sequences, with summary statistics averaged over 100 downsampling iterations. TRB sequences were retained for analysis only if CDR3 regions of at least seven amino acids were present. Two measures captured diversity: a Shannon entropy-derived clonality score and the Gini coefficient. In the repertoire networks, any two of the top 5000 CDR3 amino acid sequences were linked whenever the two sequences differed by an edit distance of one. Antigen specificity groups and MHC restriction were predicted for TRB CDR3 amino acid sequences with GLIPH2. CDR3 amino acid sequences were matched against VDJdb and McPAS-TCR to flag known CMV, EBV, HIV or tissue antigen associations. Pre-ART, post-ART and control groups were compared with Wilcoxon signed-rank tests and Holm-Bonferroni correction. As stored in TCRdb, this immuneACCESS dataset retains in-frame rearrangements with V and J assigned. A fraction of the clones does not appear; measured against another copy, unresolved V genes explain less than half of the discrepancy, and the remainder lacks a known reason. V, J and clone size are taken as reported in that table, and D and trimming were inferred from the DNA itself. The sample table holds 20,000 to 30,000 clones, of which 85% were seen once. Under 9.5% of the sample lies in the top ten.

Only a few counts were recorded for this clone. The target of this receptor is not known. Base-call qualities are not available, and no considerably larger clone is one nucleotide away. Inclusion was restricted to participants for whom at least one PBMC sample before ART initiation and at least two post-ART samples were available. All participants with HIV were treated in the United States of America. Cryopreserved samples of about 1-10 million PBMC were thawed and washed before DNA extraction. At the time of the earliest PBMC sample, participants with HIV were aged between about 20 and 60 years. Per participant, PBMC samples came from 1-4 timepoints prior to ART initiation and 2-8 timepoints following ART initiation, for a median of 7 samples. For every participant, serial HIV viral load, CD4+ T-cell count, ART history and demographic data were obtained. A Qiagen kit on a QIAcube was used to extract genomic DNA from unsorted PBMC, with samples processed in batches of 12.

The CDR3 goes from the cysteine to the phenylalanine over 14 residues. Here the CDR3 DNA is all that survives: 42 bases in frame from base 1. CDR1 SEHNR and CDR2 FQNEAQ are derived from the germline V gene (reference sequence). The junction shows trimming of 5 bases on V and 2 bases on J, and the gene matches do not reach 6 bases of it. This TCR derives from a man aged 35 to 55 with HIV. This sample comprised unsorted PBMCs, obtained 2.3 years after starting antiretroviral therapy. The rearranged chain carries TRBV7-9 and TRBJ2-7; 7 bases in the junction line up with TRBD1. The sequence in DNA is TGTGCCAGCAGCAGACGGGACAGAACCTACGAGCAGTACTTC. Translated, it reads CASSRRDRTYEQYF. Here the CDR3 is joined to the reference TRBV7-9 and TRBJ2-7 genes, and the full variable domain is: DTGVSQNPRHKITKRGQNVTFRCDPISEHNRLYWYRQTLGQGPEFLTYFQNEAQLEKSRLLSDRFSAERPKGSFSTLEIQRTEQGDSAMYLCASSRRDRTYEQYFGPGTRLTVT.